Here is one T cell receptor (beta chain) with its context. This sample stems from a study of T cell changes during pregnancy in multiple sclerosis. TCRdb keeps only in-frame clones here, not all; method: immunoSEQ multiplex PCR. Here the sample spans 40,000 to 60,000 clones, 91% being singletons. The CDR3 runs to 16 residues. The junction had 14 bases not matched to a gene; V was cut back by 11 bases and J by 2 bases. CDR1 is SNHLY and CDR2 is FYNNEI in the germline V gene. This clonotype was obtained from a female donor with multiple sclerosis, enrolled in a pregnancy study. The J gene is TRBJ2-2, the V gene TRBV2, with TRBD1 matching over 7 bases. Sample: CD8+ T cells from peripheral blood mononuclear cells, taken after pregnancy. For the CDR3, the DNA is TGTGCCGGACGAAAAATTACAGGGGACAACACCGGGGAGCTGTTTTTT. Encoded protein: CAGRKITGDNTGELFF.